The 28 T cell receptor beta chains reported below all come from one sample, sequenced in a study of response to subunit inactivated influenza vaccine. TCRdb reprocessed the RT-PCR reads with MiXCR, giving one entry per CDR3 protein. This sample has about 530,000 distinct CDR3 sequences; approximately 10% occur once, and the top ten carry 10%. Specimen: PBMCs from blood, collected on the day of vaccination. The source of these receptors is a man over 45 who received an inactivated influenza vaccine.

This clonotype has just a few counts. Germline is not matched at one junction end, which may reflect a read error. The chain recombines TRBV2 with TRBJ2-7; D may be TRBD1 or TRBD2 (5 bases each). The CDR3 has 15 residues. Germline V gene lookup returns CDR1 SNHLY and CDR2 FYNNEI. The CDR3 nucleotides are TGTGCCAGCACTCCTCTGGCAGGGACCTCCCACGAGCAGTACTTC. Amino acids: CASTPLAGTSHEQYF.

This clonotype was picked up many times. The chain links TRBV10-3 to TRBJ2-5, with 8 bases identical to TRBD2. Germline V CDR1 and CDR2: ENHRY, SYGVKD. V lost 7 bases to trimming and J lost 5 bases; unmatched junction nucleotides: 6. The CDR3 runs 13 residues. The CDR3 DNA follows: TGTGCCATCAAGGGACTAGGGACCGAGACCCAGTACTTC. This encodes CAIKGLGTETQYF.

In this sample, this clonotype turned up a few times. V and J are TRBV11-2 and TRBJ1-2; unclear D gene. The CDR3 consists of 15 residues. V was clipped by 5 bases and J by 7 bases, with 20 bases between them. Germline V gene sequence: CDR1 SGHAT, CDR2 FQNNGV. As DNA, the CDR3 is TGTGCCAGCAGCGAGAGGGAGGGCAGTTCCATTGGCTACACCTTC. As protein: CASSEREGSSIGYTF.

The V gene is TRBV5-1, the J gene TRBJ1-1; D uncertain. Between the trimmed V and J ends, which lost 6 bases and 1 base, there was a span of 13 bases. This CDR3 region has 14 residues. CDR1 and CDR2 (germline): SGHRS, YFSETQ. The CDR3 nucleotides are TGCGCCAGCAACAACCTCCTAGGGAACACTGAAGCTTTCTTT. It encodes CASNNLLGNTEAFF.

The chain joins TRBV7-9 to TRBJ2-5; D is unresolved. CDR1 is SEHNR, CDR2 FQNEAQ, per germline (reference sequence). This CDR3 region has 10 residues. The V end was cut by 4 bases, the J end by 5 bases, with 2 bases between. Written as DNA, the CDR3 is TGTGCCAGCAGCTGGGAGACCCAGTACTTC. The encoded protein is CASSWETQYF.

This clonotype was counted at least ten times. V gene TRBV20-1 combines with J gene TRBJ2-7; 11 positions match TRBD2. The CDR3 totals 15 residues. Per germline, CDR1 DFQATT and CDR2 SNEGSKA (reference sequence). After removal of 5 bases from V and 0 bases from J, the junction contained 6 bases not matched to a gene. The CDR3 DNA reads TGCAGTGCTTCAACTAGCGGGGGCCTCTCCTACGAGCAGTACTTC. Encoded protein: CSASTSGGLSYEQYF.

The V and J genes are TRBV7-2 and TRBJ2-7; D uncertain. The CDR3 is made up of 15 amino acids. Trimming left V 0 bases short and J 8 bases short, with 17 bases between. Per germline, CDR1 SGHTA and CDR2 FQGNSA. The CDR3 region is CASSLAVTGTTKQYF. Here the CDR3 DNA reads TGTGCCAGCAGCTTAGCGGTCACGGGTACTACGAAGCAGTACTTC.

This clonotype showed up just a few times. J is TRBJ2-7 and V is TRBV10-3; 9 bases map to TRBD1. This CDR3 has 13 amino acids. The V gene end was trimmed by 11 bases and the J gene end by 3 bases; junction bases not matched to a gene: 8. CDR1 is ENHRY and CDR2 is SYGVKD in the germline V gene. The CDR3 DNA reads as TGTGCCTCCGCTGGGACAGGGATCTACGAGCAGTACTTC. Translation gives CASAGTGIYEQYF.

This clonotype was found many times. The chain uses TRBV12-3 or TRBV12-4 and TRBJ2-1, with D unresolved. This CDR3 has 13 amino acids. V lost 5 bases and J 7 bases, leaving 12 bases between the germline ends. CDR3 sequence reads: CASSPTGENEQFF. The CDR3 coding sequence is TGTGCCAGCAGTCCCACCGGAGAGAATGAGCAGTTCTTC.

This clonotype was seen many times. V gene TRBV4-3 combines with J gene TRBJ1-4, with no clear D. This CDR3 is 13 amino acids long. V was clipped by 0 bases and J by 10 bases, with 9 bases between them. From germline, CDR1 is LGHNA and CDR2 YSLEER. CDR3 DNA: TGCGCCAGCAGCCAAGAGTGGCCTGCAAAACTGTTTTTT. Protein sequence: CASSQEWPAKLFF.

The genes are TRBV2 and TRBJ2-1; 8 bases are shared with TRBD2. In germline, CDR1 is SNHLY, CDR2 FYNNEI. CDR3 length: 13 residues. V trimming: 10 bases; J trimming: 4 bases; junction bases outside the gene matches: 6. CDR3 nucleotide sequence: TGTGCCACTCCGGGACTAGGATACAATGAGCAGTTCTTC. Amino acids: CATPGLGYNEQFF. Looking up the rest from reference TRBV2 and TRBJ2-1 gives the full variable domain: EPEVTQTPSHQVTQMGQEVILRCVPISNHLYFYWYRQILGQKVEFLVSFYNNEISEKSEIFDDQFSVERPDGSNFTLKIRSTKLEDSAMYFCATPGLGYNEQFFGPGTRLTVL.

Details on this clonotype: Mismatch with germline at one junction end may stem from a read error. This chain connects TRBV6-1 to TRBJ1-4, with D tentatively TRBD1 (5 bases). From germline, CDR1 is MNHNS and CDR2 SASEGT. This CDR3 contains 16 residues. The CDR3 is CARSEASPAGGEKLFF. CDR3 nucleotide sequence: TGTGCCAGAAGTGAAGCGTCCCCGGCCGGGGGTGAAAAACTGTTTTTT.

The chain is built from TRBV20-1 and TRBJ1-5; D ambiguous. CDR1 is DFQATT, CDR2 SNEGSKA, per germline (reference sequence). Trimming pared 7 bases from V and 0 bases from J, leaving 7 bases between. The CDR3 has 12 residues. The chain's CDR3 is CSVKYSNQPQHF. CDR3 sequence (DNA): TGCAGTGTGAAGTATAGCAATCAGCCCCAGCATTTT.

The chain recombines TRBV7-2 with TRBJ2-7, with D unresolved. Trimming took off 0 bases at V and 5 bases at J, with 8 bases between the two ends. The germline V gene encodes CDR1 SGHTA and CDR2 FQGNSA. The CDR3 is made up of 13 amino acids. The CDR3 bases are TGTGCCAGCAGCTTAGCAATGACTCACGAGCAGTACTTC. This encodes CASSLAMTHEQYF. The variable domain in full, with the rest retrieved from reference TRBV7-2 and TRBJ2-7, is GAGVSQSPSNKVTEKGKDVELRCDPISGHTALYWYRQSLGQGLEFLIYFQGNSAPDKSGLPSDRFSAERTGGSVSTLTIQRTQQEDSAVYLCASSLAMTHEQYFGPGTRLTVT.

This clonotype was counted ten times or more. V and J are TRBV2 and TRBJ2-2; no firm D call. CDR3 length: 13 amino acids. Looked up from germline, CDR1 is SNHLY and CDR2 is FYNNEI. The ends were cut back, 7 bases at V and 1 base at J, with 7 bases in the middle. The CDR3 DNA reads TGTGCCAGCACAGAACGGAACACCGGGGAGCTGTTTTTT. It translates to CASTERNTGELFF.

The chain links TRBV20-1 to TRBJ2-1; 9 nucleotides line up with TRBD1. V lost 5 bases to trimming and J lost 6 bases; unmatched junction nucleotides: 5. The CDR3 sequence is 13 residues long. In germline, CDR1 is DFQATT, CDR2 SNEGSKA (reference sequence). Here the CDR3 reads CSALLTGGNEQFF. CDR3 in DNA: TGCAGTGCTCTCCTGACAGGGGGCAATGAGCAGTTCTTC.

This chain joins TRBV7-2 and TRBJ1-5; TRBD1 might be the D (6 bases). V lost 5 bases and J 6 bases, leaving 20 bases between the germline ends. From germline, CDR1 is SGHTA and CDR2 FQGNSA. This CDR3 has 16 residues. CDR3 amino acids: CASSLRPGEVGQPQHF. As DNA, the CDR3 is TGTGCCAGCAGCCTACGTCCAGGGGAAGTTGGTCAGCCCCAGCATTTT.

The rearrangement joins TRBV7-2 to TRBJ1-2; 8 nucleotides match TRBD1. V lost 4 bases to trimming and J lost 7 bases; unmatched junction nucleotides: 11. The V gene's germline CDR1 is SGHTA and CDR2 FQGNSA. The CDR3 spans 15 residues. CDR3 region: CASSSWPRGLRGYTF. CDR3 DNA sequence: TGTGCCAGCAGCTCCTGGCCCAGGGGGCTCCGTGGCTACACCTTC. Full variable domain (missing parts from reference TRBV7-2 and TRBJ1-2): GAGVSQSPSNKVTEKGKDVELRCDPISGHTALYWYRQSLGQGLEFLIYFQGNSAPDKSGLPSDRFSAERTGGSVSTLTIQRTQQEDSAVYLCASSSWPRGLRGYTFGSGTRLTVV.

The rearrangement joins TRBV5-1 to TRBJ1-1; D remains ambiguous. Germline lookup yields CDR1 SGHRS and CDR2 YFSETQ. The CDR3 length is 14 residues. V lost 4 bases to trimming and J lost 0 bases, with 10 bases between them. The chain's CDR3 is CASSPDPVNTEAFF. The CDR3 bases are TGCGCCAGCAGCCCCGATCCGGTGAACACTGAAGCTTTCTTT.

The chain has TRBV2 and TRBJ1-3; TRBD1 aligns across 8 bases. Trimming removed 10 bases from V and 1 base from J; junction bases left unmatched: 9. Germline V gene data show CDR1 as SNHLY and CDR2 as FYNNEI. CDR3 size: 15 residues. The CDR3: CATRTGTASGNTIYF. The CDR3, as DNA: TGTGCCACCAGGACAGGGACAGCTTCTGGAAACACCATATATTTT.

The V gene is TRBV6-2 or TRBV6-3, the J gene TRBJ2-7, with 7 bases matching TRBD1. This CDR3 comprises 12 residues. Unmatched junction bases numbered 7, after V lost 8 bases and J lost 6 bases. Germline CDR1 MNHEY, CDR2 SVGEGT. The CDR3 DNA reads as TGTGCCAGCGGAACCACAGGGGTCGAGCAGTACTTC. It translates to CASGTTGVEQYF.

This clonotype was counted at least ten times. This chain's CDR3 is CASSFRQAHGYTF. The DNA for the CDR3 is TGTGCCAGCAGCTTTCGCCAGGCTCATGGCTACACCTTC. This rearrangement joins TRBV2 to TRBJ1-2, with D hard to call. Germline V CDR1 and CDR2: SNHLY, FYNNEI. The CDR3 has 13 amino acids. Trimming stripped 6 bases from V and 6 bases from J, with 14 bases between.

This clonotype has only a few counts. This chain connects TRBV7-8 to TRBJ2-1; tentatively, D is TRBD2 (6 bases). Trimming removed 2 bases at V and 5 bases at J, with 19 bases between. CDR1 SGHVS and CDR2 FQNEAQ come from the germline V gene. CDR3 length: 17 residues. In nucleotides, the CDR3 is TGTGCCAGCAGCTTAAGGGACCGGGACTGGATACACAATGAGCAGTTCTTC. This gives the protein CASSLRDRDWIHNEQFF.

This clonotype has ten or more counts. This chain links TRBV29-1 with TRBJ2-1; 14 nucleotides agree with TRBD2. The CDR3 sequence is 14 residues long. Per the germline V gene, CDR1 is SQVTM and CDR2 is ANQGSEA. The V and J ends lost 1 base and 13 bases, in that order; junction bases with no gene match: 6. CDR3 sequence: CSVEVGLAGGVQFF. CDR3 DNA sequence: TGCAGCGTTGAAGTAGGACTAGCGGGAGGAGTTCAGTTCTTC.

This clonotype was detected only a few times. The rearrangement joins TRBV19 to TRBJ2-5, with no clear D. In germline, CDR1 is LNHDA, CDR2 SQIVND (reference sequence). The V and J ends lost 1 base and 4 bases respectively, with 13 bases between them. This CDR3 region has 15 residues. The CDR3 DNA is TGTGCCAGTAGTATAGCCGACGCCCCGAGAGAGACCCAGTACTTC. Protein: CASSIADAPRETQYF.

This sequence joins TRBV24-1 and TRBJ1-5; no firm D call. This CDR3 is 16 amino acids long. Germline values: CDR1 KGHDR, CDR2 SFDVKD. V shed 2 bases and J shed 0 bases, with 10 bases lying between them. The CDR3 is CATSDSKRYSNQPQHF. The CDR3 coding sequence is TGTGCCACCAGTGATTCCAAGCGATATAGCAATCAGCCCCAGCATTTT.

This clonotype came up a few times. The V call is TRBV18, the J call TRBJ2-1, with 7 bases fitting TRBD2. The V segment lost 0 bases and the J segment 9 bases; nucleotides outside the gene matches: 11. The CDR3 spans 16 residues. Germline loops: CDR1 KGHSH, CDR2 LQKENI. Here the CDR3 reads CASSPPRAGVRIEQFF. The CDR3 DNA is TGTGCCAGCTCACCACCGAGGGCGGGAGTGCGAATTGAGCAGTTCTTC.

The gene calls are TRBV2 and TRBJ1-5; a possible D gene is TRBD1 (5 bases). Germline V lookup: CDR1 SNHLY, CDR2 FYNNEI. V was cut by 3 bases and J by 4 bases, with 13 bases left in between. The CDR3 is made up of 15 amino acids. As DNA, the CDR3 is TGTGCCAGCAGTGAGATTGGGGCGGGAAATCAGCCCCAGCATTTT. Its protein is CASSEIGAGNQPQHF.